What follows are 19 T cell receptor beta chains derived from one specimen sequenced in a study of blood T cell repertoires in COVID-19. Produced via immunoSEQ multiplex PCR; TCRdb's table is partial and in-frame only. The table has 150,000 to 200,000 clones, approximately 87% seen once. Sequencing input: peripheral blood. The receptors originated from a man in his forties with active or convalescent COVID-19.

This clone has a single count. The rearrangement uses TRBV5-4 and TRBJ2-3; TRBD2 agrees at 12 bases. This CDR3 has 17 amino acids. With V trimmed by 2 bases and J by 1 base, 5 bases remained unmatched. Germline V CDR1 and CDR2: SGHNT, YYREEE (reference sequence). CDR3 loop: CASSLLAGGGGTDTQYF. In nucleotides, the CDR3 is TGTGCCAGCAGCTTACTAGCGGGGGGCGGGGGCACAGATACGCAGTATTTT.

The chain is built from TRBV3-1 (or the pseudogene TRBV3-2) and TRBJ2-7, with D tentatively TRBD1 (6 bases). The length of the CDR3 is 16 residues. Germline values: CDR1 LGHDT, CDR2 YNNKEL (reference sequence). V lost 3 bases, J lost 0 bases, and 15 bases lay in between. In nucleotides, the CDR3 is TGTGCCAGCAGCCAGACGGGACACCGCTACTCCTACGAGCAGTACTTC. Translated: CASSQTGHRYSYEQYF.

This clone was found a few times. The J gene is TRBJ1-2, the V gene TRBV19; 7 bases line up with TRBD1. V shed 4 bases, J shed 0 bases, and the junction held 8 bases outside the gene matches. The CDR3 runs to 16 residues. The germline V gene encodes CDR1 LNHDA and CDR2 SQIVND (reference sequence). CDR3 in amino acids: CASSRSQGLTNYGYTF. CDR3 DNA sequence: TGTGCCAGTAGTAGGTCACAGGGGTTGACTAACTATGGCTACACCTTC. Full variable domain (rest looked up from reference TRBV19 and TRBJ1-2): DGGITQSPKYLFRKEGQNVTLSCEQNLNHDAMYWYRQDPGQGLRLIYYSQIVNDFQKGDIAEGYSVSREKKESFPLTVTSAQKNPTAFYLCASSRSQGLTNYGYTFGSGTRLTVV.

V usage is TRBV5-1 and J usage is TRBJ1-6, with 7 bases fitting TRBD1. CDR3 length equals 15 residues. The V gene end was trimmed by 4 bases and the J gene end by 7 bases; junction bases not matched to a gene: 8. Germline CDR1 SGHRS, CDR2 YFSETQ. CDR3 region: CASSEDQGDNSPLHF. DNA for the CDR3: TGCGCCAGCAGCGAGGATCAGGGGGACAATTCACCCCTCCACTTT.

The chain couples TRBV28 to TRBJ2-2; 9 bases map to TRBD1. V lost 5 bases, J lost 3 bases, and 10 bases stayed unmatched. Per the germline V gene, CDR1 is MDHEN and CDR2 is SYDVKM. There are 17 residues in the CDR3. CDR3 amino acids: CASSTPGQGYDTGELFF. DNA of the CDR3: TGTGCCAGCAGTACCCCGGGACAGGGCTACGACACCGGGGAGCTGTTTTTT.

The genes are TRBV30 and TRBJ1-4, with TRBD1 matching 7 bases. Trimming cost V 0 bases and J 7 bases; bases outside gene matches: 5. The CDR3 spans 14 residues. Germline lookup yields CDR1 GTSNPN and CDR2 SVGIG (reference sequence). In DNA form, the CDR3 reads TGTGCCTGGAGTGTACGACAGGGCGGTGAAAAACTGTTTTTT. Encoded protein: CAWSVRQGGEKLFF.

The chain recombines TRBV27 with TRBJ2-5, with D tentatively TRBD2 (6 bases). The CDR3 loop spans 15 amino acids. The V end lost 5 bases, the J end lost 5 bases, and 18 bases lay between the germline ends. Germline V CDR1 and CDR2: MNHEY, SMNVEV (reference sequence). The CDR3 loop reads CASSPGTVAGETQYF. The CDR3 region has the DNA TGTGCCAGCAGTCCGGGGACTGTAGCCGGGGAGACCCAGTACTTC.

The chain is built from TRBV5-6 and TRBJ2-4; the D gene is possibly TRBD2 (6 bases). CDR3 length: 16 amino acids. Germline V gene lookup returns CDR1 SGHDT and CDR2 YYEEEE. The V and J ends lost 1 base and 0 bases respectively, with 11 bases between them. CDR3 residues: CASSLLAGLAKNIQYF. CDR3 bases: TGTGCCAGCAGCTTGCTTGCGGGATTAGCCAAAAACATTCAGTACTTC.

The chain recombines TRBV6-6 with TRBJ2-1; tentative D call: TRBD2 (5 bases). In germline, CDR1 is MNHNY, CDR2 SVGAGI (reference sequence). The length of the CDR3 is 13 residues. With 6 bases removed from V and 3 bases from J, the gap between germline ends came to 9 bases. The CDR3 DNA reads as TGTGCCAGCAGGGACTCCTTCTACAATGAGCAGTTCTTC. Translating it yields CASRDSFYNEQFF.

The chain employs TRBV5-6 and TRBJ1-6; 7 bases map to TRBD1. The CDR3 runs to 18 residues. J lost 0 bases, V lost 2 bases, and 8 bases had no gene match. Germline values: CDR1 SGHDT, CDR2 YYEEEE. The CDR3 bases are TGTGCCAGCAGCTTACAGGGGCCCTCCTTCTCCTATAATTCACCCCTCCACTTT. Translating gives CASSLQGPSFSYNSPLHF.

The chain is built from TRBV2 and TRBJ2-1, with 8 bases that match TRBD1. Germline V lookup: CDR1 SNHLY, CDR2 FYNNEI. V lost 6 bases to trimming and J lost 6 bases; unmatched junction nucleotides: 1. The CDR3 length is 12 residues. The CDR3 sequence is CASSGQGNEQFF. The CDR3 DNA follows: TGTGCCAGCAGCGGACAGGGCAATGAGCAGTTCTTC.

This clone was picked up a small number of times. This chain joins TRBV7-2 and TRBJ2-1; tentatively, D is TRBD1 (6 bases). CDR1 and CDR2 (germline): SGHTA, FQGNSA. The CDR3 loop spans 15 amino acids. Between the trimmed V and J ends, which lost 0 bases and 2 bases, there was a span of 8 bases. CDR3 amino acids: CASSLAWGPYNEQFF. Here the CDR3 DNA reads TGTGCCAGCAGCTTAGCCTGGGGGCCCTACAATGAGCAGTTCTTC.

The gene calls are TRBV6-1 and TRBJ2-3; possibly TRBD1 for D (5 bases). V was pared by 3 bases and J by 5 bases, with 15 bases between. In germline, CDR1 is MNHNS, CDR2 SASEGT. This CDR3 has 15 residues. The CDR3: CASSEVTDGGDTQYF. The CDR3 nucleotides are TGTGCCAGCAGTGAGGTGACAGACGGTGGAGATACGCAGTATTTT.

The sample holds one count of this clone. The chain is built from TRBV10-1 and TRBJ2-1; D remains unclear. From germline, CDR1 is WNHNN and CDR2 SYGVQD (reference sequence). This CDR3 is built from 13 residues. The germline V and J ends were trimmed by 4 bases and 6 bases, with 10 bases remaining between them. This chain's CDR3 is CASSGTYLNEQFF. The DNA of the CDR3 is TGCGCCAGCAGTGGAACCTATCTCAATGAGCAGTTCTTC.

The CDR3, as DNA: TGCGCCAGCAGCTTGACAGGGGGGATGAACACTGAAGCTTTCTTT. Encoded protein: CASSLTGGMNTEAFF. The chain combines TRBV5-1 with TRBJ1-1; 8 bases are a match to TRBD1. CDR3 length: 15 residues. V trimming: 1 base; J trimming: 0 bases; junction bases outside the gene matches: 2. Per the germline V gene, CDR1 is SGHRS and CDR2 is YFSETQ.

The gene calls are TRBV7-9 and TRBJ2-1, with a weak D call TRBD2 (6 bases). This CDR3 has 15 amino acids. Germline values: CDR1 SEHNR, CDR2 FQNEAQ (reference sequence). V was shortened by 5 bases and J by 4 bases, with 15 bases between the two germline ends. The CDR3 loop is CASSHRGSGYNEQFF. The CDR3 region has the DNA TGTGCCAGCAGCCACCGGGGTAGCGGATACAATGAGCAGTTCTTC.

The V call is TRBV7-8, the J call TRBJ2-1; 7 bases line up with TRBD1. In germline, CDR1 is SGHVS, CDR2 FQNEAQ. Trimming at V came to 5 bases and at J to 9 bases, leaving 7 bases not matched to a gene. The CDR3 runs to 13 residues. This CDR3 is CASSITQGSEQFF. In DNA, the CDR3 is TGTGCCAGCAGCATAACACAGGGGTCTGAGCAGTTCTTC. Together with reference TRBV7-8 and TRBJ2-1, the CDR3 gives the full variable domain: GAGVSQSPRYKVAKRGQDVALRCDPISGHVSLFWYQQALGQGPEFLTYFQNEAQLDKSGLPSDRFFAERPEGSVSTLKIQRTQQEDSAVYLCASSITQGSEQFFGPGTRLTVL.

The chain joins TRBV1 to TRBJ1-1; the D segment call TRBD1 is taken from the table without a DNA check. TRBV1 is flagged as a pseudogene. The CDR3 consists of 14 residues. Here the CDR3 DNA reads TGCACCAGCAGCCAAGCGACAGTGAACACTGAAGCTTTCTTT. This sequence encodes CTSSQATVNTEAFF.

The rearrangement joins TRBV4-2 to TRBJ2-7; D unresolved. Germline V gene sequence: CDR1 LGHNA, CDR2 YNFKEQ. Trimming removed 0 bases from V and 3 bases from J, with 6 bases in between. There are 13 residues in the CDR3. CDR3 residues: CASSQDGFYEQYF. The DNA for the CDR3 is TGTGCCAGCAGCCAAGATGGCTTCTACGAGCAGTACTTC.